The entry below describes one T cell receptor (beta chain). This sample stems from a study of OX40 agonist ivuxolimab in advanced cancers. Across the whole study: The dose-escalation group included hepatocellular carcinoma, melanoma, renal cell carcinoma and head and neck cancer.

The assay was immunoSEQ multiplex PCR, and TCRdb's table has in-frame clones only and misses some. The repertoire consists of 53,000 or so clones, with 65% to 85% occurring once and the leading ten covering 10% to 15%. This receptor was identified in an adult with an advanced solid tumor such as melanoma, head and neck, liver or kidney cancer. The source material was CD4+ or CD8+ T cells sorted from blood, sampled in a trial of the OX40 agonist ivuxolimab.

CDR3 coding DNA: TGTGCCAGCTCATCCGCGGGACGCAATCAGCCCCAGCATTTT. Its protein product is CASSSAGRNQPQHF. This chain links TRBV18 with TRBJ1-5; maybe TRBD1 (5 bases). Germline V gives CDR1 KGHSH, CDR2 LQKENI. CDR3 length: 14 residues. V shed 5 bases and J shed 2 bases, with 10 bases lying between them.